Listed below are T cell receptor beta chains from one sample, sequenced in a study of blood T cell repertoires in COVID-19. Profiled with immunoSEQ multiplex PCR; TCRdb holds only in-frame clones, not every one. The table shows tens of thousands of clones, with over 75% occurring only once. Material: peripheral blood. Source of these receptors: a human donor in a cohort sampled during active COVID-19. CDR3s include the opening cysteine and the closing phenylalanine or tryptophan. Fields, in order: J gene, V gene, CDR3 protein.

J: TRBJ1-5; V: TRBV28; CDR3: CASSTSTGQGFIQPQHF
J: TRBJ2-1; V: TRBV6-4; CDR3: CASSLQGSSYNEQFF
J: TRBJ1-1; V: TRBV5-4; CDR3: CASSLAVNTEAFF
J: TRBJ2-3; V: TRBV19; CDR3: CASSIGRDTDTQYF
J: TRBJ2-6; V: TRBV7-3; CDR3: CASSPAGSNGANVLTF
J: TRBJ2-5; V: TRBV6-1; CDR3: CASSDTRIETQYF
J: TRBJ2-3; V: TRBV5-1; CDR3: CASSQRQGGADTQYF
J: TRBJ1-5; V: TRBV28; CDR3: CASSSRGGYSNQPQHF
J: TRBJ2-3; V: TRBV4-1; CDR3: CASSQAPSGTDTQYF
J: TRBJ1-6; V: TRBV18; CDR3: CASSKGGNNSPLHF
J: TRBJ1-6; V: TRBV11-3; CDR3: CASSLRNNSPLHF
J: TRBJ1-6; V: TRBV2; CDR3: CASSEKYAGTNSPLHF
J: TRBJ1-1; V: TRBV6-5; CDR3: CASSPGRAGAFF
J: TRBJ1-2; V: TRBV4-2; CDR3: CASSQDRTGSGYTF
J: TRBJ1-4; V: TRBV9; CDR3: CASSPTGQGASEKLFF
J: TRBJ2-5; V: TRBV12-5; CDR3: CASRDSNGETQYF
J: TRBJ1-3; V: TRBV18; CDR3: CASSPFRDRNTIYF
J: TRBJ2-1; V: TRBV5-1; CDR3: CASSPGTGSREQFF
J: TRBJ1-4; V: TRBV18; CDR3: CASSAGTGGEKLFF
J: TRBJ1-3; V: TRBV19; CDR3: CASGAGGTGNTIYF
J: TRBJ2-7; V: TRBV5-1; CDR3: CASGLAGGLVYEQYF
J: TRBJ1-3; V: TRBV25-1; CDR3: CASSRSQGQRSGNTIYF
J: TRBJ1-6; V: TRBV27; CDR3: CASSLGGSGNSPLHF
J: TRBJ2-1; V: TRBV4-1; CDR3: CASSLSRVRGPVNEQFF
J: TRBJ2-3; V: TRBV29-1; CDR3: CSVEEGGYTDTQYF
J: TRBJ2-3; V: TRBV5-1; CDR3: CASSLAPQGAGTDTQYF
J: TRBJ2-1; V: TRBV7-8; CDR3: CASSSTFSGVYYNEQFF
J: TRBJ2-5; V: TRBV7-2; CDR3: CASSGGFQETQYF